This T cell receptor (beta chain) was recovered during a study of somatic mutations in cytotoxic T cells in rheumatoid arthritis. The CDR3 spans 12 residues. CDR1 SQVTM and CDR2 ANQGSEA come from the germline V gene. Method: immunoSEQ multiplex PCR; TCRdb's copy keeps in-frame clones and lacks some. The sample records 35,000 to 45,000 clones, under 85% being singletons. The source is a man aged 40-55 years in good health. The specimen sequenced was CD8+ T cells sorted from blood. V is TRBV29-1 and J is TRBJ2-5; tentatively, D is TRBD1 or TRBD2 (6 bases each). The J call could be wrong; TRBJ2-7 is a better fit for the DNA end. The CDR3 DNA sequence: TGCAGCGTTGAGAGGGGGGAATACGAGCAGTACTTC. This translates into CSVERGEYEQYF.